The rows below give T cell receptor beta chains drawn from one sample of a study of T cells in Graves' hyperthyroidism and ophthalmopathy. TCRdb passed the multiplex PCR reads through MiXCR, listing each CDR3 protein once. The table shows a few hundred thousand distinct CDR3 sequences, with less than 25% occurring only once. The specimen sequenced was blood. The receptors derive from a man younger than 30 with Graves' hyperthyroidism. CDR3s include the opening cysteine and the closing phenylalanine or tryptophan. Each record gives: J gene, clone size, D gene, V gene, CDR3 DNA, CDR3 protein. The D gene is left open where the match is weak. A clone size is listed for some rows: how often the clone was seen (once, few, many), or a class if it is expanded.

TRBJ2-7 . . TRBV11-1 TGTGCCAGCAGTTCTACTACTGGGACTCGTCCGGGCTACGAGCAGTACTTC CASSSTTGTRPGYEQYF
TRBJ2-2 few TRBD1 TRBV19 TGTGCCAGTACCCCGGGACAGATAAACACCGGGGAGCTGTTTTTT CASTPGQINTGELFF
TRBJ1-1 . . TRBV4-1 TGCGCCAGCAGCCAAGAGTGGGGGAACACTGAAGCTTTCTTT CASSQEWGNTEAFF
TRBJ2-7 many TRBD2 TRBV15 TGTGCCACCAGCAAAAGCGGGGGCGACTCCTACGAGCAGTACTTC CATSKSGGDSYEQYF
TRBJ2-7 many . TRBV6-1 TGTGCCAGCACTCTGCGGACAGAGCCGCACGAGCAGTACTTC CASTLRTEPHEQYF
TRBJ1-2 . TRBD1 TRBV4-1 TGCGCCAGCAGCCACGACAGGACAGGGGCGGGTGGCTACACCTTC CASSHDRTGAGGYTF
TRBJ2-2 . . TRBV9 TGTGCCAGCAGCGGGGACTTACTAACCGGGGAGCTGTTTTTT CASSGDLLTGELFF
TRBJ2-7 many . TRBV29-1 TGCAGCTATGGGCCGGACTATTGGGAGCAGTACTTC CSYGPDYWEQYF
TRBJ2-4 few . TRBV20-1 TGCAGTGCTAGACGGGTAGCCAAAAACATTCAGTACTTC CSARRVAKNIQYF
TRBJ2-2 . . TRBV28 TGTGCCAGCAGTTTGGACAGTTACACCGGGGAGCTGTGTTTT CASSLDSYTGELCF
TRBJ1-1 few TRBD1 TRBV19 TGTGCCAGTAAATTCGGGACAGGGGGGAACACTGAAGCTTTCTTT CASKFGTGGNTEAFF
TRBJ2-5 . TRBD2 TRBV25-1 TGTGCCAGCAGTGAATATGGAGCAGCTAGCGGTCAAGAGACCCAGTACTTC CASSEYGAASGQETQYF
TRBJ1-5 many . TRBV20-1 TGCAGTGCTCCAACCGAGCCGGGGCAGCCCCAGCATTTT CSAPTEPGQPQHF
TRBJ1-1 many . TRBV30 TGTGCCTGGAAGGTGATGACAGGCTTTTACACTGAAGCTTTCTTT CAWKVMTGFYTEAFF
TRBJ2-5 many TRBD1 TRBV7-9 TGTGCCAGCAGCCACACCGGGACAGTCCAAGAGACCCAGTACTTC CASSHTGTVQETQYF
TRBJ1-1 many TRBD1 TRBV5-1 TGCGCCAGCAGCTTGGGGTGGACAGGGAGGATGGACACTGAAGCTTTCTTT CASSLGWTGRMDTEAFF
TRBJ2-5 . TRBD2 TRBV6-2/TRBV6-3 TGTGCCAGCAGTTTAAACCCCTTACTAGCGGGGGGGCCGAAGACCCAGTACTTC CASSLNPLLAGGPKTQYF
TRBJ1-5 many . TRBV28 TGTGCCAGCAGTTTGTTAGGGGTCAATCAGCCCCAGCATTTT CASSLLGVNQPQHF
TRBJ2-5 many . TRBV27 TGTGCCAGCAGTTTGGGACGGGAGCTACAGACCCAGTACTTC CASSLGRELQTQYF
TRBJ1-1 . . TRBV28 TGTGCCAGCAGTCACGGTAGGACGTGGACTGAAGCTTTCTTT CASSHGRTWTEAFF
TRBJ1-1 many . TRBV27 TGTGCCAGCAGCCCAAACAATGTCCTGGGGAAGGCTTTCTTT CASSPNNVLGKAFF
TRBJ1-3 many . TRBV6-1 TGTGCCAGCAGTGATCCGGGGGGCAACTCTGGAAACACCATATATTTT CASSDPGGNSGNTIYF
TRBJ2-3 . . TRBV7-3 TGTGCCAGCAGTTCGTGGCCCATAGATACGCAGTATTTT CASSSWPIDTQYF
TRBJ2-7 many . TRBV6-1 TGTGCCAGCAGTGAGGAAGTCCTACCCTACGAGCAGTACTTC CASSEEVLPYEQYF
TRBJ2-5 many TRBD2 TRBV28 TGTGCCAGCAGCCCAGCGGGGGTACAAGAGACCCAGTACTTC CASSPAGVQETQYF
TRBJ1-1 many TRBD1 TRBV12-3/TRBV12-4 TGTGCCAGCAGTTTCGACAGGGGAACTGAAGCTTTCTTT CASSFDRGTEAFF
TRBJ1-6 . . TRBV24-1 TGTGCCACCAGTGCGGGGATTAATTCACCCCTCCACTTT CATSAGINSPLHF
TRBJ2-7 . TRBD2 TRBV20-1 TGCAGTGCTCGCGGACTAGCGGGATCCTACGAGCAGTACTTC CSARGLAGSYEQYF
TRBJ1-1 many . TRBV5-1 TGCGCCAGCAGCTTGGGTAATGTCGCCCTGAACACTGAAGCTTTCTTT CASSLGNVALNTEAFF
TRBJ2-2 many . TRBV2 TGTGCCAGCAGTGGTGAGAACACCGGGGAGCTGTTTTTT CASSGENTGELFF
TRBJ2-7 many . TRBV6-2/TRBV6-3 TGTGCCAGCAGTTACGGTTCGCCTACACCCGAGCAGTACTTC CASSYGSPTPEQYF
TRBJ1-1 many . TRBV10-3 TGTGCCATCAGTGAGTCGGCAGGGGCTAACACTGAAGCTTTCTTT CAISESAGANTEAFF
TRBJ2-5 many TRBD2 TRBV28 TGTGCCAGCCTCAGACTAGCGGGGGAGACCCAGTACTTC CASLRLAGETQYF
TRBJ2-7 few TRBD1 TRBV20-1 TGCAGTGCTAGGACAGGGTTGACCTACGAGCAGTACTTC CSARTGLTYEQYF
TRBJ2-1 many . TRBV6-1 TGTGCCAGCAGTCAAACATGGGATGAGCAGTTCTTC CASSQTWDEQFF
TRBJ2-7 . TRBD1 TRBV4-1 TGCGCCAGCAGCCATTACTGGACAGGGGGCACCGAGCAGTACTTC CASSHYWTGGTEQYF
TRBJ1-1 many TRBD1 TRBV6-5 TGTGCCAGCAGTTACCTCACCAGGGGGCATTATACTGAAGCTTTCTTT CASSYLTRGHYTEAFF
TRBJ1-1 many . TRBV18 TGTGCCAGCTCACCCGTGGCTAGCCGGAACACTGAAGCTTTCTTT CASSPVASRNTEAFF
TRBJ2-5 . TRBD2 TRBV27 TGTGCCAGCAGTTTATTTCCGGGGACTAGTATAGAGACCCAGTACTTC CASSLFPGTSIETQYF
TRBJ1-5 many . TRBV10-3 TGTGCCATCAGTGAGTCCTATAATCAACCCCAGCATTTT CAISESYNQPQHF
TRBJ2-7 once . TRBV6-1 TGTGCCAGCGGACAATCTTGGGGATCGTACGAGCAGTACTTC CASGQSWGSYEQYF
TRBJ2-5 few TRBD2 TRBV20-1 TGCAGTGCTAGAGATTACGCGGGGGGGCAGAAGACCCAGTACTTC CSARDYAGGQKTQYF
TRBJ1-2 many . TRBV11-2 TGTGCCAGCAGCTTACATATTCGGTCGGATTCTAACTATGGCTACACCTTC CASSLHIRSDSNYGYTF
TRBJ1-5 . . TRBV19 TGTGCCAGTAGTCGAACAGTAGCTAATCAGCCCCAGCATTTT CASSRTVANQPQHF
TRBJ2-7 . TRBD2 TRBV6-5 TGTGCCAGCAGTTACAGCCGCCGGGCTAGCGGGAGCTACGAGCAGTACTTC CASSYSRRASGSYEQYF
TRBJ2-7 many . TRBV28 TGTGCCAGCAGTTATAGGGGGTTTACCTACGAGCAGTACTTC CASSYRGFTYEQYF
TRBJ1-2 . . TRBV12-3/TRBV12-4 TGTGCCAGCAGTCCACAGGACCTCTATGGCTACACCTTC CASSPQDLYGYTF
TRBJ2-5 many . TRBV6-2/TRBV6-3 TGTGCCAGCAGTTACTTACTAGCCGGAGAGACCCAGTACTTC CASSYLLAGETQYF
TRBJ2-7 many . TRBV6-1 TGTGCCAGCAGTGAGGTCCACCCCTACGAGCAGTACTTC CASSEVHPYEQYF
TRBJ2-7 once . TRBV7-9 TGTGCCAGCAGCTTAGCACACTGGGAGCAGTACTTC CASSLAHWEQYF
TRBJ1-2 . . TRBV6-2/TRBV6-3 TGTGCCAGCAGTTACGACTCTAATCCGACCTATGGCTACACCTTC CASSYDSNPTYGYTF
TRBJ2-5 . TRBD2 TRBV2 TGTGCCAGCATTCGACTAGCGGGGGATGCCCAAGAGACCCAGTACTTC CASIRLAGDAQETQYF
TRBJ2-7 . . TRBV29-1 TGCAGCGTTCAACATAAGACCTACGAGCAGTACTTC CSVQHKTYEQYF
TRBJ2-5 many . TRBV2 TGTGCCAGCAGTAATTTGCCAGAGACCCAGTACTTC CASSNLPETQYF